This T cell receptor beta chain was recorded in a study of memory CD4+ T cells and cytomegalovirus serostatus (dated by TCRdb to about 2019). Study-level background: The cohort included approximately 35 healthy adults from Belgium, of whom 9 were CMV seropositive and approximately 24 were CMV seronegative. To replicate a published TCR-based CMV serostatus classifier, the study sequenced CD4+ memory TCRbeta repertoires from a Belgian cohort whose cytomegalovirus serostatus was known. Points the paper makes about the study in general: On the Belgian cohort, the classifier built on the original framework reached a median bootstrapped AUC of almost 0.96, with a 95% CI of 0.76-1.00. For predicting CMV serostatus, the median bootstrapped AUC was approximately 0.96 using the original framework and about 0.9 using a US-trained random forest. The results were interpreted as suggesting that the CMV-associated TCR signature is mostly present in the CD4+ memory repertoire. Among the 150 or so previously reported CMV-associated TCRbeta sequences, 67 showed up in the CD4+ memory repertoires, with each one found in between one and five individuals. Only CD4+CD45RO+ memory cells were sequenced, in contrast to the original study, in which naive and memory CD4+ and CD8+ populations were covered.

To note about this clone: Its antigen remains unidentified. No quality values exist for individual bases; no much larger clone is one base distant.

The Quick-DNA Microprep Kit was used to extract genomic DNA from the sorted cells. TCRbeta DNA was amplified with the immunoSEQ hsTCRbeta kit following the manufacturer's protocol. An Illumina MiSeq instrument was used to sequence the TCRbeta libraries. The source study handled its data this way. Removing out-of-frame sequences left some 2,200,000 distinct TCRbeta sequences, an average of around 62,000 per individual. Each individual was scored using the number of 150 to 200 previously reported CMV-associated TCRbeta sequences that the individual carried and the total number of productive distinct TCRbeta sequences. A beta-binomial model was reimplemented in Python, and scikit-learn random forests with default parameters were trained on data from the US cohort. Classifier performance on the Belgian cohort was summarized as median AUC with percentile confidence intervals calculated over 10,000 bootstrap iterations. TCRdb re-hosts the immuneACCESS table, in-frame sequences only. Its copies lack some clones; in the studies checked, an unresolved V gene accounts for under half of them, and the cause for the rest is not known. D and trimming come from the DNA, and the V and J calls and clone size come from that table. Here the sample has 50,000 to 60,000 clones; about 80% occur a single time. 1.4% of the sample comes from the top ten.

From cysteine to phenylalanine, the CDR3 is 15 amino acids long. Of all the DNA, just the CDR3 is kept, 45 bases in frame from base 1. The germline V gene yields SGHDT for CDR1 and YYEEEE for CDR2. Single viable CD3+CD4+CD8-CD45RO+ cells were sorted as memory CD4+ T cells on a FACSAria II. To determine CMV serostatus, a Roche Elecsys assay was used that detects serum IgG against CMV pp150, pp28, p38 and p52. After the samples were thawed, total CD4+ T cells were enriched through positive selection using CD4 magnetic microbeads. The samples came from a different study that was designed specifically to examine the CD4+ T cell memory repertoire. Peripheral blood mononuclear cells were isolated and cryopreserved following standard operating procedures; serum was stored at -80 °C. The staining used CD3-PerCP (BW264/56), CD4-APC (RPA-T4), CD45RO-PE (UCHT1) and CD8-Pacific Orange (3B5) antibodies, and Sytox blue was used to exclude non-viable cells.

Sequenced input: memory CD4+ T cells from blood. The source of this sequence is an adult in good health and CMV-seropositive. The sequence links TRBV5-6 to TRBJ2-5; too little of a D gene remains to name it. Judging by the DNA end, TRBJ2-7 fits better; the J call may be wrong. The CDR3 here reads CASSLVGRSSYEQYF. The nucleotide sequence is given as TGTGCCAGCAGCTTGGTTGGGCGGAGCTCCTACGAGCAGTACTTC.